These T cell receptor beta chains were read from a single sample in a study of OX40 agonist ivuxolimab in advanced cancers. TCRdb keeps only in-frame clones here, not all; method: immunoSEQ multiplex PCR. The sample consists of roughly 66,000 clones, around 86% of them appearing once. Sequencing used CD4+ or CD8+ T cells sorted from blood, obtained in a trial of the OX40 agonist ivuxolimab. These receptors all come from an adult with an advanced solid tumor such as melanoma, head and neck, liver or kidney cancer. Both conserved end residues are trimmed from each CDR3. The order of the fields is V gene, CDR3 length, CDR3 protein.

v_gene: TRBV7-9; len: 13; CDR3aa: ASSLARGPNQPQH
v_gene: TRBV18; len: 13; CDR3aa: ASSRGSGGRDEQF
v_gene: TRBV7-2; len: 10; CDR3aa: ASSPWGDEQF
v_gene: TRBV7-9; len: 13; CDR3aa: ASSFGLAGLGEQF
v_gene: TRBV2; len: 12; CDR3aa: ASSYRGDNSPLH
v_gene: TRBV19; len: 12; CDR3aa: ASRTEGFNQPQH
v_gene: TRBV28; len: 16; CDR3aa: ASSLLAGVRGSSYEQY
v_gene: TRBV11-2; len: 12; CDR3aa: ASLMSSASNEQY
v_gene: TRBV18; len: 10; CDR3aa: ASSSQGIEQY
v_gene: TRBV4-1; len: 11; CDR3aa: ASSQSRGEKLF
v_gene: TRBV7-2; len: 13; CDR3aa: ASSLAAMDIYGYT
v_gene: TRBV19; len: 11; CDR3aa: ASSRLGIETQY
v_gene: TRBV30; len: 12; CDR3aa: AWSATWNPYGYT
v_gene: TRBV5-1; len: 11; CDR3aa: ASSLRGGETQY
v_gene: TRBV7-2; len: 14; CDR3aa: ASSLRRGLDNEKLF
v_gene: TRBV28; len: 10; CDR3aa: ASSSEHQPQH
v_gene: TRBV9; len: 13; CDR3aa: ASSVDRAAAGELF
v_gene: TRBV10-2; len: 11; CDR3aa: ASKTLSGNTIY
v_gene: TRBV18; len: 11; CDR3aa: ASSQGPATEAF
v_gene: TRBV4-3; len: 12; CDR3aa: ASSLLGLKETQY
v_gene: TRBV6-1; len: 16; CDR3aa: ASSEGASFDVAKNIQY
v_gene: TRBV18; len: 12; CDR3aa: ASSPGAGNQPQH
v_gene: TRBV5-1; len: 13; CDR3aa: ASSWGRGRYSPLH
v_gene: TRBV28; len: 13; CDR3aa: ASSTGGPRTDTQY
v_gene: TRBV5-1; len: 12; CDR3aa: ASGKGSTTGELF
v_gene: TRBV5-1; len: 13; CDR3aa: ASSTEISNTGELF
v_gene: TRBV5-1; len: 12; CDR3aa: ASSPREGTGELF
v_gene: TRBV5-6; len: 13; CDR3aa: ASSLGYSGANVLT
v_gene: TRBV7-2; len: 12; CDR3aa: ASSLGQPLYGYT
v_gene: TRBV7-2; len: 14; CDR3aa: ASSQLAGAGTDTQY
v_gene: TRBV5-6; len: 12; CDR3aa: ASSFGSGGETQY
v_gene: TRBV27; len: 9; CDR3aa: ASGYSGGYT
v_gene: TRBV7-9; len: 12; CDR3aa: ASSLSGTNSPLH
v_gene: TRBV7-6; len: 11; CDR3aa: ASSLARGQPAF